This T cell receptor (beta chain) is from a study of shared clonotypes between healthy human individuals. At the level of the study: The people who gave samples were two women and a few men aged 18 to 49. Study results and limitations: Around 5% was the fraction of naive CD4 clonotypes found shared across a few donors.

Naive CD8 cells lacked CD45RO, underwent positive selection for CCR7 and left out terminally differentiated effector memory CD45RA+ cells. Germline loops: CDR1 MNHEY, CDR2 SMNVEV (reference sequence). Trimming took off 2 bases at V and 8 bases at J, with 15 bases between the two ends. CDR3 length equals 14 residues. Method: immunoSEQ multiplex PCR; TCRdb's copy keeps in-frame clones and lacks some. This sample has hundreds of thousands of clones, with roughly 96% found just once. As regards this clone: The target antigen is unknown.

Sequencing was performed on naive CD8+ T cells sorted from blood. This TCR was recovered from a woman aged 30 to 39 in good health. V and J are TRBV27 and TRBJ1-2; TRBD1 might be the D (5 bases). The CDR3 DNA is TGTGCCAGCAGTTTAACTCCCGGGACCCAAGGCTACACCTTC. It encodes CASSLTPGTQGYTF.